Below are 11 T cell receptor beta chains sequenced from a single sample in a study of regulatory T cells in long-lasting Graves disease. Specified time point: newly diagnosed GD, antithyroid drugs for less than 3 months. The TCR library was prepared using RNA isolated from PBMCs. Sequencing libraries for TCR beta were prepared with iRepertoire HTBI primers and Arm-PCR of CDR3 regions. Each CDR3 protein gets one entry after TCRdb re-called the multiplex PCR reads with MiXCR. The table lists around 450,000 distinct CDR3 sequences, around 14% of them singletons. The sample also formed part of further work on T cells in Graves' hyperthyroidism and ophthalmopathy.

The sample in question was peripheral blood mononuclear cells (PBMCs), obtained at new diagnosis, from a patient treated with antithyroid drugs. Source of these receptors: a woman aged 25-40 years with Graves disease.

This clonotype has ten or more counts. The genes are TRBV5-6 and TRBJ2-5, with 7 bases aligning to TRBD2. CDR1 SGHDT and CDR2 YYEEEE come from the germline V gene. J was trimmed by 4 bases and V by 0 bases; bases with no gene match: 6. The CDR3 has 15 residues. DNA for the CDR3: TGTGCCAGCAGCTTGGTCCTAGCGGAGGGAGAGACCCAGTACTTC. It specifies CASSLVLAEGETQYF.

As regards this clonotype: With a much larger clone just one base away, this may be a read error. The rearrangement joins TRBV7-2 to TRBJ2-4; maybe TRBD2 (6 bases). The CDR3 is made up of 17 amino acids. Germline V gives CDR1 SGHTA, CDR2 FQGNSA. Here the CDR3 reads CAGSLYSGRGAKNIQYF. For the CDR3, the DNA is TGTGCCGGCAGCTTATATAGCGGTCGAGGGGCCAAAAACATTCAGTACTTC.

This clonotype occurred many times. The chain links TRBV7-6 to TRBJ2-2; D is unclear. There are 16 residues in the CDR3. Looked up from germline, CDR1 is SGHVS and CDR2 is FNYEAQ. V shed 1 base and J shed 7 bases, with 16 bases lying between them. The CDR3 here is CASSLETGLKIGELFF. The CDR3 DNA sequence: TGTGCCAGCAGCTTAGAGACGGGCCTGAAGATCGGGGAGCTGTTTTTT.

This clonotype was counted many times. V and J are TRBV9 and TRBJ2-7; D may be TRBD1 or TRBD2 (5 bases each). Germline values: CDR1 SGDLS, CDR2 YYNGEE. CDR3 size: 15 residues. Trimming shortened V by 4 bases and J by 3 bases, and 17 bases separated the two germline ends. CDR3: CASSFSGTDIYEQYF. Here the CDR3 DNA reads TGTGCCAGCAGCTTTTCCGGGACGGACATCTACGAGCAGTACTTC.

The J gene is TRBJ1-1, the V gene TRBV6-2 or TRBV6-3; D ambiguous. The CDR3 runs 14 residues. V lost 5 bases and J lost 1, with 11 bases in between. Germline V gives CDR1 MNHEY, CDR2 SVGEGT. The CDR3 loop reads CASSEAGTNTEAFF. The CDR3 DNA reads as TGTGCCAGCAGTGAAGCAGGAACGAACACTGAAGCTTTCTTT.

This clonotype was picked up many times. The gene calls are TRBV12-3 or TRBV12-4 and TRBJ1-3; D is uncertain. Between the trimmed V and J ends, which lost 6 bases and 4 bases, there was a span of 10 bases. The CDR3 sequence is 13 residues long. In nucleotides, the CDR3 is TGTGCCAGCAGCCGAAGGGAGGGAAACACCATATATTTT. Its translation: CASSRREGNTIYF.

The table lists this clonotype with many counts. The J gene is TRBJ2-3, the V gene TRBV11-2; 10 nucleotides agree with TRBD2. The germline V gene encodes CDR1 SGHAT and CDR2 FQNNGV. The CDR3 contains 20 residues. Trimming removed 5 bases from V and 1 base from J; junction bases left unmatched: 18. CDR3 loop: CASSLSTASGRGGGTDTQYF. The DNA for the CDR3 is TGTGCCAGCAGCCTATCAACCGCTAGCGGGAGAGGCGGGGGCACAGATACGCAGTATTTT. Complete variable domain (other parts from reference TRBV11-2 and TRBJ2-3): EAGVAQSPRYKIIEKRQSVAFWCNPISGHATLYWYQQILGQGPKLLIQFQNNGVVDDSQLPKDRFSAERLKGVDSTLKIQPAKLEDSAVYLCASSLSTASGRGGGTDTQYFGPGTRLTVL.

The chain combines TRBV5-1 with TRBJ2-3; D unclear. This CDR3 is 15 amino acids long. V was clipped by 0 bases and J by 5 bases, with 13 bases between them. Germline CDR1 is SGHRS and CDR2 is YFSETQ. This CDR3 is CASSLDAGEVDTQYF. The CDR3 nucleotides read TGCGCCAGCAGCTTGGATGCAGGAGAGGTAGATACGCAGTATTTT.

This clonotype came up many times. V and J are TRBV11-1 and TRBJ2-3; D is uncertain. Germline V gene data show CDR1 as SGHAT and CDR2 as FQDESV (reference sequence). Deletions cut 5 bases from V and 0 bases from J, with 12 bases between. This CDR3 has 15 residues. As DNA, the CDR3 is TGTGCCAGCAGCATAGGCGTAGGAAGCACAGATACGCAGTATTTT. This encodes CASSIGVGSTDTQYF.

J is TRBJ2-1 and V is TRBV6-4, with D perhaps given as TRBD1 or TRBD2 (6 bases each). Trimming took off 3 bases at V and 11 bases at J, with 14 bases between the two ends. CDR3 length: 13 residues. From germline, CDR1 is MRHNA and CDR2 SNTAGT. The CDR3 nucleotides read TGTGCCAGCAGTGAGAACGCGGGGACAAAGCAGTTCTTC. Protein: CASSENAGTKQFF.

This clonotype was recorded many times. The rearrangement links TRBV28 to TRBJ2-1, with 12 bases fitting TRBD2. Germline V CDR1 and CDR2: MDHEN, SYDVKM. Trimming took 0 bases from V and 4 from J; bases not matched to a gene: 7. CDR3 length: 18 amino acids. In DNA, the CDR3 is TGTGCCAGCAGTTTATGGGAAGGACTAGCGGGGTCATACAATGAGCAGTTCTTC. Residues: CASSLWEGLAGSYNEQFF.